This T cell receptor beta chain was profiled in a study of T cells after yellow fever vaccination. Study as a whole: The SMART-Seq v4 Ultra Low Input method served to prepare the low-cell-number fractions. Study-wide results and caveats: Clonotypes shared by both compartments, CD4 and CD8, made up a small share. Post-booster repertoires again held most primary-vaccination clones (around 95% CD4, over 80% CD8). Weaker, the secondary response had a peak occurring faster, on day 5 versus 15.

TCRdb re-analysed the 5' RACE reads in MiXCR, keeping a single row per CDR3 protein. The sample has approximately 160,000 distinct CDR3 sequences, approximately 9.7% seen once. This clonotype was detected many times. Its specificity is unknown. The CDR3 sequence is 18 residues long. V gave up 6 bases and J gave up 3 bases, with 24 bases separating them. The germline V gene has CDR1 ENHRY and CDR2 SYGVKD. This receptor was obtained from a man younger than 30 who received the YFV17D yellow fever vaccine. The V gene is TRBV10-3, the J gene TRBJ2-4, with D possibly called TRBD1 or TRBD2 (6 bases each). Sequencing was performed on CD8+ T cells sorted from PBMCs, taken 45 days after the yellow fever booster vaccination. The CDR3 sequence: CAISESPLGGSGKNIQYF. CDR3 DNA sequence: TGTGCCATCAGCGAATCTCCTCTAGGGGGGAGTGGCAAAAACATTCAGTACTTC.